This T cell receptor beta chain was sequenced for a study of cytomegalovirus exposure and HLA in healthy donors. Overall study: Samples from HLA-typed donors yielded about 85 million unique TCRs in an early data release. The study placed approximately 80% of its approximately 400 genotyped donors in the Caucasian-associated ancestry cluster.

The germline V gene encodes CDR1 SGHNT and CDR2 YYREEE (reference sequence). V lost 4 bases, J lost 7 bases, and 9 bases stayed unmatched. This CDR3 has 14 residues. The primer mix had 60 Vbeta and 13 Jbeta primers. Sequenced by immunoSEQ multiplex PCR; TCRdb stores in-frame clones only, minus some. The sample consists of around 200,000 clones, 75% to 85% of them appearing once. This clone was recorded a few times. Its antigen is not known. Regarding the study as a whole: Later genetic work tied a missense DCLRE1C variant to beta-chain V and J trimming. The study carried out a later analysis of TCR beta sequences. It associated 15,000 to 20,000 of them with specific HLA alleles at a false discovery rate of 0.05.

The sample taken for sequencing was PBMCs. The chain employs TRBV5-4 and TRBJ1-1; TRBD1 agrees at 8 bases. The clonotype was recovered from a woman aged 60-70 years in good health and CMV-seropositive. The CDR3 DNA reads as TGTGCCAGCAGCCCACCCCAGGGGGCGGGTGAAGCTTTCTTT. This encodes CASSPPQGAGEAFF.